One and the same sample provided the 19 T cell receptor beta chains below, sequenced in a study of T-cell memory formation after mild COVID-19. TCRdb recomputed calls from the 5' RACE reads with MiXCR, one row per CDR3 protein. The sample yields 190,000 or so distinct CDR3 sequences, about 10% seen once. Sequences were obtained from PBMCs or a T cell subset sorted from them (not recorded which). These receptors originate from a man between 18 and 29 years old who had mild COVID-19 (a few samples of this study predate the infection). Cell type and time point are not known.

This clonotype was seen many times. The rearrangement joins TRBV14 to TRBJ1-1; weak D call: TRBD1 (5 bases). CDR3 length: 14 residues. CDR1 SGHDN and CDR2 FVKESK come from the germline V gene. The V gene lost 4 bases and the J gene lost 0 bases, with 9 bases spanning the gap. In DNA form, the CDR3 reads TGTGCCAGCAGCCCAAGAGGGGTGAACACTGAAGCTTTCTTT. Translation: CASSPRGVNTEAFF.

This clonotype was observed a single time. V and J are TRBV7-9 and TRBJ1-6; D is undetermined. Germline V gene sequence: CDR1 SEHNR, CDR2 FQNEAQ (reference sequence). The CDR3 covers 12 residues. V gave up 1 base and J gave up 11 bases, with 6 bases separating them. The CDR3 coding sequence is TGTGCCAGCAGCTTAGACCCGACACCCCTCCACTTT. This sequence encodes CASSLDPTPLHF.

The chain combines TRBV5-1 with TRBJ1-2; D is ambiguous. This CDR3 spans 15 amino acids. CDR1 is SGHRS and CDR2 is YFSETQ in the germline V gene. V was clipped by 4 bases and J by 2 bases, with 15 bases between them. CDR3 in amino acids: CASSPRTDPNYGYTF. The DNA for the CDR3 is TGCGCCAGCAGCCCCCGGACGGACCCCAACTATGGCTACACCTTC.

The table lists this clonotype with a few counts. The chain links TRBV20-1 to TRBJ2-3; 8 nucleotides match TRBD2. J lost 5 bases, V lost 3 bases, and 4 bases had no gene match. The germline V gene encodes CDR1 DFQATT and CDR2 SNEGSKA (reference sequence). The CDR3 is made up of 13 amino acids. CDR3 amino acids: CSASGGAGDTQYF. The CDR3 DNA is TGCAGTGCTAGCGGGGGGGCCGGAGATACGCAGTATTTT.

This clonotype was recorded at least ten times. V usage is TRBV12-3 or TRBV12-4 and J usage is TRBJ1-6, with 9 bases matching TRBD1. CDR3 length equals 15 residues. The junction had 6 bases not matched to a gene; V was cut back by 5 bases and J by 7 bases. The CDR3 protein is CASSLGTGRNSPLHF. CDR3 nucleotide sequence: TGTGCCAGCAGTCTAGGGACAGGGAGGAATTCACCCCTCCACTTT.

CDR3 protein: CASSLTRDKYGYTF. The CDR3 DNA reads TGTGCCAGCAGCTTAACCCGGGACAAATATGGCTACACCTTC. The V and J genes are TRBV7-3 and TRBJ1-2, with D maybe TRBD1 (6 bases). This CDR3 is built from 14 residues. Germline V gene data show CDR1 as SGHTA and CDR2 as FQGTGA. Trimming cost V 0 bases and J 5 bases, with 10 bases left between them.

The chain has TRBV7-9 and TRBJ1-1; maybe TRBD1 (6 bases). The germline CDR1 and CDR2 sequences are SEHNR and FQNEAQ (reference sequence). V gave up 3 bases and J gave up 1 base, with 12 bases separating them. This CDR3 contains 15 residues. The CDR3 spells CASSLAQGENTEAFF. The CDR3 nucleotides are TGTGCCAGCAGCTTGGCACAGGGTGAGAACACTGAAGCTTTCTTT.

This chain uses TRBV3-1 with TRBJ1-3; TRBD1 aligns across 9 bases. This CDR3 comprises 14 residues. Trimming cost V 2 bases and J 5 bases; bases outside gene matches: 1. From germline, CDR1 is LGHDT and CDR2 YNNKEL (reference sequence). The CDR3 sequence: CASSQTGGRNTIYF. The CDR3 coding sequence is TGTGCCAGCAGCCAAACAGGGGGCCGAAACACCATATATTTT. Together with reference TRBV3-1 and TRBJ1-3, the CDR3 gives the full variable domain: DTAVSQTPKYLVTQMGNDKSIKCEQNLGHDTMYWYKQDSKKFLKIMFSYNNKELIINETVPNRFSPKSPDKAHLNLHINSLELGDSAVYFCASSQTGGRNTIYFGEGSWLTVV.

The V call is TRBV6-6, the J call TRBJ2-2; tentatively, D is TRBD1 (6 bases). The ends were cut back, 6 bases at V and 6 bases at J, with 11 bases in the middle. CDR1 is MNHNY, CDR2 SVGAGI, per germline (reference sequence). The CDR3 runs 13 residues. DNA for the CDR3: TGTGCCAGCAGCCGACAGGCGGCCGGGGAGCTGTTTTTT. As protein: CASSRQAAGELFF.

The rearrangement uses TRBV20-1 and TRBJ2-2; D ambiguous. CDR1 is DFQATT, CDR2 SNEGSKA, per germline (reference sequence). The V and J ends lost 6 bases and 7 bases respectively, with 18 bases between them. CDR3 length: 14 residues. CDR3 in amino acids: CSARMNLMGGELFF. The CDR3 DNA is TGCAGTGCGCGTATGAACTTGATGGGCGGGGAGCTGTTTTTT.

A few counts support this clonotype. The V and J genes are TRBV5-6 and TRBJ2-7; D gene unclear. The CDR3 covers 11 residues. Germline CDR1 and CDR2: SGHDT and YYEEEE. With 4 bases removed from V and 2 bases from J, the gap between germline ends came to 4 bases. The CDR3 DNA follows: TGTGCCAGCAGCATAGCCTACGAGCAGTACTTC. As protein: CASSIAYEQYF.

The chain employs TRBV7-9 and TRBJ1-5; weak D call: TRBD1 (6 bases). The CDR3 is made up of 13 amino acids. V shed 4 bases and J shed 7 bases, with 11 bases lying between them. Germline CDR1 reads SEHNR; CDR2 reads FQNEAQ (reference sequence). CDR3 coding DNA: TGTGCCAGCAGCTCACAGGGTGTGCAGCCCCAGCATTTT. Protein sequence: CASSSQGVQPQHF.

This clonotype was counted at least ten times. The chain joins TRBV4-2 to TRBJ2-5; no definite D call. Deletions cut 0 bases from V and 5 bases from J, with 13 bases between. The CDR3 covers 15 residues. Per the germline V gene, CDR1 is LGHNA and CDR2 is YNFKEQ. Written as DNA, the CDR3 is TGTGCCAGCAGCCAAGATCCGGAATTCCCCGAGACCCAGTACTTC. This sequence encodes CASSQDPEFPETQYF.

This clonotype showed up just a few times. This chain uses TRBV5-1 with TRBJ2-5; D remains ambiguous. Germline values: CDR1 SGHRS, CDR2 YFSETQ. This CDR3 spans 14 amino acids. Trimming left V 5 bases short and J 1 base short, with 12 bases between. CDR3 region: CASRALGVQETQYF. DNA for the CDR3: TGCGCCAGCAGGGCCCTGGGCGTCCAAGAGACCCAGTACTTC.

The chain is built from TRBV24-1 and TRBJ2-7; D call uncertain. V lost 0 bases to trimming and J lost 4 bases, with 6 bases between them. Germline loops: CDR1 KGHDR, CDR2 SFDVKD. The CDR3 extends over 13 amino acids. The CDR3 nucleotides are TGTGCCACCAGTGATTTGTCATGTTACGAGCAGTACGTC. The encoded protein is CATSDLSCYEQYV.

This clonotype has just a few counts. This chain's CDR3 is CASRPPSGANVLTF. The CDR3 DNA is TGTGCCAGCAGACCCCCCTCTGGGGCCAACGTCCTGACTTTC. The chain uses TRBV6-7 and TRBJ2-6; D is ambiguous. TRBV6-7 counts as an open reading frame of uncertain function. V was pared by 6 bases and J by 0 bases, with 6 bases between. This CDR3 region has 14 residues.

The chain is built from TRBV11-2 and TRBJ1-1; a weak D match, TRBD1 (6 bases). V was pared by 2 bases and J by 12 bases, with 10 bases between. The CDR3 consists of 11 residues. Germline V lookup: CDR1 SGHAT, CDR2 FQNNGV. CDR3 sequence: CASSLRGGTFF. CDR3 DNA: TGTGCCAGCAGCTTAAGGGGGGGAACTTTCTTT.

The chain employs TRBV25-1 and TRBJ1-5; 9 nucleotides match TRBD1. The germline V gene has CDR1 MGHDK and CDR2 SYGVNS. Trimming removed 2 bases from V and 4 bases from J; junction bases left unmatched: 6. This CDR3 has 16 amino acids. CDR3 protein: CASSEVGTGTNQPQHF. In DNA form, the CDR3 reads TGTGCCAGCAGTGAAGTTGGGACAGGGACTAATCAGCCCCAGCATTTT.

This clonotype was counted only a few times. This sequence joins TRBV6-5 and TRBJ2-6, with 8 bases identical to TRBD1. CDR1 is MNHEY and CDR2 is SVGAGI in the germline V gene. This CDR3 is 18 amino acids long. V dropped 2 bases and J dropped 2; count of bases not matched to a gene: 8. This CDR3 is CASSYLGQVEAGANVLTF. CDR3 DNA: TGTGCCAGCAGTTACCTGGGACAGGTGGAAGCTGGGGCCAACGTCCTGACTTTC.